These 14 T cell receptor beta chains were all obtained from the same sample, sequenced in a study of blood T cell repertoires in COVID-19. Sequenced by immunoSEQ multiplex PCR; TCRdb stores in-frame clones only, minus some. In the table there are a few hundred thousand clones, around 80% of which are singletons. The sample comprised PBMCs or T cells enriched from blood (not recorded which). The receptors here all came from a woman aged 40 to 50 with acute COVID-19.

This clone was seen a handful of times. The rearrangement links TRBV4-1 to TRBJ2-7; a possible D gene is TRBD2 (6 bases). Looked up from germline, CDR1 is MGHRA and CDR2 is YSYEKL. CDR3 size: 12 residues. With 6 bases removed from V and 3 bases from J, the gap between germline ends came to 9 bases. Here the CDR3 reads CASSPGDYEQYF. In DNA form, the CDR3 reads TGCGCCAGCAGTCCGGGGGACTACGAGCAGTACTTC.

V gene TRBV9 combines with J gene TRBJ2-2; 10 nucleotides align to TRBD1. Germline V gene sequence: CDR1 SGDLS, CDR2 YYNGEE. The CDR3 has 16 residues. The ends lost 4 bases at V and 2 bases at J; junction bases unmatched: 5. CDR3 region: CASSFQTGGNTGELFF. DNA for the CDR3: TGTGCCAGCAGCTTCCAGACAGGGGGCAACACCGGGGAGCTGTTTTTT.

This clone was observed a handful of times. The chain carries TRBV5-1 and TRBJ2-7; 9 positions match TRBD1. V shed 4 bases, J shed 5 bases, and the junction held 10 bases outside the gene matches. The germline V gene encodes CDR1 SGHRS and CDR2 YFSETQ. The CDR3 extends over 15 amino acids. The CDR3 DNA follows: TGCGCCAGCAGCCCTGGGACAGGGACCTTGCACGAGCAGTACTTC. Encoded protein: CASSPGTGTLHEQYF.

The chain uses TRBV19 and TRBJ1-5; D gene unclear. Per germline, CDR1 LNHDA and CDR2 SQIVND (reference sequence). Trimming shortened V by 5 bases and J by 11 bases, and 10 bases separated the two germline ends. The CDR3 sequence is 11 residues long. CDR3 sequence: CASSHEISQHF. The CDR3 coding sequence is TGTGCCAGTAGTCACGAGATATCCCAGCATTTT. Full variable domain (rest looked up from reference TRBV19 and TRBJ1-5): DGGITQSPKYLFRKEGQNVTLSCEQNLNHDAMYWYRQDPGQGLRLIYYSQIVNDFQKGDIAEGYSVSREKKESFPLTVTSAQKNPTAFYLCASSHEISQHFGDGTRLSIL.

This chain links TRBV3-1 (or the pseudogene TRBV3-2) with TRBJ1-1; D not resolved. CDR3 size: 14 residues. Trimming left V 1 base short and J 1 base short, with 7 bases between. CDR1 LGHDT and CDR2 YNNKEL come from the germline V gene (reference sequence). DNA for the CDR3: TGTGCCAGCAGCCAAGCTCGCAGGAACACTGAAGCTTTCTTT. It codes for CASSQARRNTEAFF.

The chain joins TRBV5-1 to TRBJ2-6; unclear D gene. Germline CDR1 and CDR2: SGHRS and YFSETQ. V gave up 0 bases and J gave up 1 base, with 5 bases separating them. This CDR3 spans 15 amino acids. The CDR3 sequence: CASSLAVSGANVLTF. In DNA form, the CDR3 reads TGCGCCAGCAGCTTGGCAGTTTCTGGGGCCAACGTCCTGACTTTC. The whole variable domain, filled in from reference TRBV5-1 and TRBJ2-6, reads KAGVTQTPRYLIKTRGQQVTLSCSPISGHRSVSWYQQTPGQGLQFLFEYFSETQRNKGNFPGRFSGRQFSNSRSEMNVSTLELGDSALYLCASSLAVSGANVLTFGAGSRLTVL.

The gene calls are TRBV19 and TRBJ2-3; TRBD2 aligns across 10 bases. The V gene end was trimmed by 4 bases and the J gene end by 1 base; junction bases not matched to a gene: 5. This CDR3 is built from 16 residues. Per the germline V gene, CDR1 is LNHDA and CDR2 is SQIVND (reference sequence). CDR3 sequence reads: CASSRASGSRTDTQYF. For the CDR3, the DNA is TGTGCCAGTAGTAGGGCTAGCGGGAGCCGCACAGATACGCAGTATTTT.

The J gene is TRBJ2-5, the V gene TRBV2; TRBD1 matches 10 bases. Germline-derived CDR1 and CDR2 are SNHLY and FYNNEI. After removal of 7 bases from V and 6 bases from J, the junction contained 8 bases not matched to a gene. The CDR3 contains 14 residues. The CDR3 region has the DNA TGTGCCAGCAACCCGGGACAGGGGAGGAAGACCCAGTACTTC. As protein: CASNPGQGRKTQYF.

The CDR3 sequence: CASSQDPRGLANTIYF. DNA of the CDR3: TGTGCCAGCAGCCAAGATCCCAGGGGGCTCGCAAACACCATATATTTT. This chain joins TRBV4-2 and TRBJ1-3, with 8 positions matching TRBD1. The V and J ends lost 0 bases and 6 bases, in that order; junction bases with no gene match: 7. Germline CDR1 is LGHNA and CDR2 is YNFKEQ. The length of the CDR3 is 16 residues.

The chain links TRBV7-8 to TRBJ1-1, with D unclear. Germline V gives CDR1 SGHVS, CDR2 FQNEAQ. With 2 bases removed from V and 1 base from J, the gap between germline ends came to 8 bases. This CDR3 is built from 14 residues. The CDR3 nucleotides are TGTGCCAGCAGCTTAACCTACCCGAACACTGAAGCTTTCTTT. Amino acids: CASSLTYPNTEAFF.

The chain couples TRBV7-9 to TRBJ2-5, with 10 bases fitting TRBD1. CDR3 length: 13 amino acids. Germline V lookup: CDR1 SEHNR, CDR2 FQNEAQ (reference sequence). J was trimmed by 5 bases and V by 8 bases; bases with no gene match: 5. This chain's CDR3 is CASQDRGLETQYF. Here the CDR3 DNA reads TGTGCCAGCCAAGACAGGGGGCTTGAGACCCAGTACTTC.

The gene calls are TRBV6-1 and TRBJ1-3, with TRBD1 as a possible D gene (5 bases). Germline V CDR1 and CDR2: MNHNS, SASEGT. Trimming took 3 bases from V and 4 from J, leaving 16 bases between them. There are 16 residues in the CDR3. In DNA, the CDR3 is TGTGCCAGCAGTGAGTATAACGCAGGGTACGGAAACACCATATATTTT. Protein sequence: CASSEYNAGYGNTIYF.

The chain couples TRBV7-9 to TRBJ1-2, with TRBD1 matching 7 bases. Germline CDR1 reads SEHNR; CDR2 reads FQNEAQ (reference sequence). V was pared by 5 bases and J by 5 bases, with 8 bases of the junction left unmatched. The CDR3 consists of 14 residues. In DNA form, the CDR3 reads TGTGCCAGCAGCCCTGACAGGGAATTTTATGGCTACACCTTC. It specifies CASSPDREFYGYTF.

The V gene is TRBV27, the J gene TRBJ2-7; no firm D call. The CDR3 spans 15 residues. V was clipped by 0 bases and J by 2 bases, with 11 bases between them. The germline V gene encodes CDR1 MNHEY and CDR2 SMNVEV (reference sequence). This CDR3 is CASSLSLAYTYEQYF. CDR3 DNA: TGTGCCAGCAGTTTATCCCTCGCCTATACCTACGAGCAGTACTTC.